This TCR beta chain is drawn from a study of healthy donors' naive CD4 and CD8 T cells. Overall study context: Three donor age groups were sampled: 20-25, 40-50 and 60-70 years; half female. Overall study findings and caveats: Chains were not paired, since alpha and beta were sequenced in bulk.

Naive CD4+ cells were sorted as CD4+CD8-CD45RO-CD45RA+; naive CD8+ as CD8+CD4-CD45RA+CD27bright. Trimming cost V 5 bases and J 0 bases, with 7 bases left between them. The V gene's germline CDR1 is LNHDA and CDR2 SQIVND (reference sequence). This CDR3 spans 13 amino acids. Regarding this clonotype: Its specificity is unknown.

TCR libraries were built from approximately 490 ng of total RNA by linear amplification. TCRdb passed the reads through MiXCR, listing each CDR3 protein once. The top ten hold roughly 2.4% of the sample, which has some 190,000 distinct CDR3 sequences, over 60% seen once. This receptor was taken from a pool of human donors in good health; the sample pools cells from several healthy donors. Source material: naive CD4+ and CD8+ T cells sorted from blood, pooled from several donors. The gene calls are TRBV19 and TRBJ1-2; D perhaps matches TRBD1 (5 bases). CDR3 residues: CASSAGPNYGYTF. CDR3 DNA: TGTGCCAGTAGTGCGGGACCTAACTATGGCTACACCTTC.